This T cell receptor beta chain originates from a study of identical twins. Overall study findings and caveats: Excess sharing by twins proved weaker in beta out-of-frame sequences.

This clonotype was recorded a few times. Its antigen is not identified. TCRdb independently ran MiXCR on the 5' RACE reads; one entry per CDR3 protein. The data show about 920,000 distinct CDR3 sequences, around an eighth seen once. The CDR3 loop spans 16 amino acids. The V gene's germline CDR1 is MNHEY and CDR2 SVGEGT. V dropped 8 bases and J dropped 0; count of bases not matched to a gene: 11. This sample was also put to use in a study of yellow fever vaccine responses in identical twins.

The sequence was obtained from a woman under 30 in good health. Input material: PBMCs. V usage is TRBV6-2 or TRBV6-3 and J usage is TRBJ2-3, with TRBD2 matching 7 bases. In DNA, the CDR3 is TGTGCCAGCCGACTCTCAGCGGGGCTTAGCACAGATACGCAGTATTTT. Its protein is CASRLSAGLSTDTQYF.